Sequencing of this TCR beta chain was carried out in a study of CD8+CD57+ T cells in acquired aplastic anemia (dated by TCRdb to the late 2010s). A note on the overall study: A mean of approximately 3 ug of DNA, ranging from roughly 0.19 to 30 ug, was extracted from sorted CD4+ and CD8+ cells. CD8+CD57+ expansion was defined as a frequency above the mean frequency observed in healthy subjects.

Expansion of CD8+CD57+ cells had been shown by flow cytometry in the patients chosen for sequencing. Every patient had severe acquired aplastic anemia, diagnosed using the International Study of Aplastic Anemia and Agranulocytosis and Camitta criteria. No patient had received any therapy when blood was sampled. The study deep-sequenced TCR repertoires of sorted CD4+ and CD8+ blood T cells from severe aplastic anemia patients and healthy subjects. Patients were enrolled under clinicaltrials.gov protocols 00001620, 01623167, 00001397, 00071045, 00081523 and 00961064 in the USA. Ficoll-Paque density gradient centrifugation was used to isolate peripheral blood mononuclear cells. CD4+ and CD8+ T cells were sorted by FACS or magnetic beads before DNA extraction. Genomic DNA was used as template for profiling of TCR beta VDJ combinations and CDR3 sequences. TCR repertoire sequencing was run on an Illumina HiSeq 2000. The study's own analysis went as follows. TRBV/TRBJ rearrangement plots, CDR3 size and DJ length profiles, and Simpson's diversity index were used to assess repertoires. Whichever DNA sequence was most abundant in the deep sequencing data was defined as the immunodominant clone. CDR3 amino acid sequences were checked for sharing across subjects and were also compared against the VDJdb database and published repertoires. Clones were called with MiXCR by TCRdb after fastp trimmed the public reads at Q25, and only in-frame beta chains were retained. Every CDR3 protein is listed once, alongside the most common genes and DNA of its rows. These V and J calls rely on TCRdb rather than the paper's analysis. For this sample there are more than 150,000 distinct CDR3 sequences; 48% appear just once. Together, the top ten hold about 1.8% of the sample.

Beyond this particular receptor, the publication reports: Between patients and healthy controls, no significant difference in CD8+ Simpson's diversity was found (P=0.060). Roughly 29 CD8+ CDR3 sequences were found in both patients and controls but appeared to be highly expressed in patients and within the immunodominant clones of the patients.

On this clonotype itself: The clone's antigen remains unknown. Within one base of it there is no much larger clone, and no base qualities were kept.

Material for sequencing was sorted CD4+, CD8+, or CD8+CD57+ T cells (not recorded which) from PBMCs. The TCR sequence derives from a human donor with aplastic anemia.

The encoded CDR3 is CASSLVGLAGNQFF. The nucleotide sequence reads as follows: TGTGCCAGCAGCTTAGTGGGACTAGCGGGGAACCAGTTCTTC. The sequence joins TRBV11-1 to TRBJ2-1; 13 bases in the junction line up with TRBD2. Taken from the germline V gene (reference sequence), the CDR1 and CDR2 loops are SGHAT and FQDESV. There are 14 amino acids in the CDR3, from cysteine to phenylalanine inclusive. Only the CDR3 DNA is retained, 42 bases long and in frame from the first base. V loses 1 base at its end and J loses 13 bases; junction bases beyond the gene matches: 4.